This T cell receptor (beta chain) was found in a study of T-cell memory formation after mild COVID-19. Notes on the study in general: Contracting CD8+ clones were enriched in EMRA, CD4+ mainly in CM and EM. Cross-reactive memory seemingly joined, as some responding clones were found in pre-infection memory. Contracting clones from day 15 to 85 showed balanced CD4/CD8; later expanders favored CD4+.

The germline CDR1 and CDR2 sequences are SGHTA and FQGNSA. V lost 4 bases and J lost 5, with 11 bases in between. There are 13 residues in the CDR3. This clonotype was counted between two and nine times. Its antigen is still unknown. Constant-segment primers were used for 5'RACE, and the resulting TCR alpha and TCR beta cDNA libraries carried sample barcodes and UMIs. MiXCR was run by TCRdb on the 5' RACE reads, yielding one entry per CDR3 protein. The sample has roughly 160,000 distinct CDR3 sequences, 13% seen once. The sample comprised PBMCs or a T cell subset sorted from them (not recorded which). This TCR was sampled from a man younger than 35 who had mild COVID-19 (a few samples of this study predate the infection). Cell type and time point are not known. The chain uses TRBV7-2 and TRBJ2-5, with TRBD1 as a possible D gene (5 bases). For the CDR3, the DNA is TGTGCCAGCAGCTCGAACAAGGGGGAGACCCAGTACTTC. It is translated as CASSSNKGETQYF.